The source of this TCR beta chain is a study of shared clonotypes between healthy human individuals. Looking at the study overall: The donors, two women and three men, were aged 18 to 49.

Per germline, CDR1 SGHRS and CDR2 YFSETQ. Trimming pared 3 bases from V and 0 bases from J, leaving 10 bases between. This CDR3 spans 14 amino acids. Study-wide points: Estimated richness values were generally larger in naive subsets than in memory subsets.

It was across several immunoSEQ plates that each subset's genomic DNA was evenly split. Data came from immunoSEQ multiplex PCR; TCRdb stores just in-frame clones and leaves some out. Of hundreds of thousands of clones listed, almost 97% are singletons. About this clone itself: Its antigen is not identified.

The rearrangement links TRBV5-1 to TRBJ2-7, with a possible D match to TRBD2 (6 bases). The receptor was isolated from a woman younger than 45 in good health. The sample was naive CD4+ T cells sorted from blood. Sample subset: CD45RA+ positively selected. CDR3 amino acids: CASSWETSSYEQYF. For the CDR3, the DNA is TGCGCCAGCAGCTGGGAGACTAGCTCCTACGAGCAGTACTTC.